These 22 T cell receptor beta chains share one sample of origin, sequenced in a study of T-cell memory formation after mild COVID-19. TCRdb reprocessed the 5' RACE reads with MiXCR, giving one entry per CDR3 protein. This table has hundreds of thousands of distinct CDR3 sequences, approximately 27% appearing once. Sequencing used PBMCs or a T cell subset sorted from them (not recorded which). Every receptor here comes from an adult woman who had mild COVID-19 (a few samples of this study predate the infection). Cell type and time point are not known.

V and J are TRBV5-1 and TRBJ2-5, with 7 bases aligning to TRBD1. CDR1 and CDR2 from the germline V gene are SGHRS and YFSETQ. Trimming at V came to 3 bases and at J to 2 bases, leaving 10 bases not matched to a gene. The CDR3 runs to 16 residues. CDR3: CASSSWTGDDQETQYF. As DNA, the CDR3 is TGCGCCAGCAGCTCCTGGACAGGAGACGATCAAGAGACCCAGTACTTC.

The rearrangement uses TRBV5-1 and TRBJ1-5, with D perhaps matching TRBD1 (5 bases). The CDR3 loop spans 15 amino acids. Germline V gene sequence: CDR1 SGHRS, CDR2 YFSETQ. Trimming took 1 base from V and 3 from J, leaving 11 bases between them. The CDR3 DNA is TGCGCCAGCAGCTTGTCCGGGGGAGACAATCAGCCCCAGCATTTT. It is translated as CASSLSGGDNQPQHF.

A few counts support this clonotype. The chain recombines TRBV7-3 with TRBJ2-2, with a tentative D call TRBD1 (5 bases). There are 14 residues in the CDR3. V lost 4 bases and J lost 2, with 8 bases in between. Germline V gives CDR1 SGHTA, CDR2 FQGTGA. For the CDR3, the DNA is TGTGCCAGCAGCTCAGGGTTTAACACCGGGGAGCTGTTTTTT. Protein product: CASSSGFNTGELFF.

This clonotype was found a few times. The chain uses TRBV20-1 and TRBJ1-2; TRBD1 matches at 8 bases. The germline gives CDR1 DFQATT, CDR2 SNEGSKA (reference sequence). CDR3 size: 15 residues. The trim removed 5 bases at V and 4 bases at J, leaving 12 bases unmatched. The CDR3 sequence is CSAPWDRRLLYGYTF. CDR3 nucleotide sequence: TGCAGTGCTCCCTGGGACAGGCGTCTCCTCTATGGCTACACCTTC.

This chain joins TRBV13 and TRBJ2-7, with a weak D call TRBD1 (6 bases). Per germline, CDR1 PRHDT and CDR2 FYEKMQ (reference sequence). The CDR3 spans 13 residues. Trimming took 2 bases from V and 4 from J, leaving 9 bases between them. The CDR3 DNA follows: TGTGCCAGCAGCTTAACCCAGGGGTACGAGCAGTACTTC. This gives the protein CASSLTQGYEQYF.

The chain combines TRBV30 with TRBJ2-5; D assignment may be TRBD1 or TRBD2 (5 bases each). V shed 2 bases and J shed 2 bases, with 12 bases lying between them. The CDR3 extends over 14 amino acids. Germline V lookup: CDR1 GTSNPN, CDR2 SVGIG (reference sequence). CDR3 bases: TGTGCCTGGAGTCCGGGACCCGGTCAAGAGACCCAGTACTTC. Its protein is CAWSPGPGQETQYF.

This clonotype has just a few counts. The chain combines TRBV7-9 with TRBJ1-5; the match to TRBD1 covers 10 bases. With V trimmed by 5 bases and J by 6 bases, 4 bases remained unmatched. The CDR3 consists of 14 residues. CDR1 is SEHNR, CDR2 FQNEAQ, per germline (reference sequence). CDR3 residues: CASSDGQGGQPQHF. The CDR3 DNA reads TGTGCCAGCAGCGATGGACAGGGGGGTCAGCCCCAGCATTTT.

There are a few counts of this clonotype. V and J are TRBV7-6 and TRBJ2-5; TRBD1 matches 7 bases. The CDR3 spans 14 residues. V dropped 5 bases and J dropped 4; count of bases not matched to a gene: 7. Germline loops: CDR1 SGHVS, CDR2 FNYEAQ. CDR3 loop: CASSTTGVGETQYF. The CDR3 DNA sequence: TGTGCCAGCAGCACTACAGGGGTAGGAGAGACCCAGTACTTC.

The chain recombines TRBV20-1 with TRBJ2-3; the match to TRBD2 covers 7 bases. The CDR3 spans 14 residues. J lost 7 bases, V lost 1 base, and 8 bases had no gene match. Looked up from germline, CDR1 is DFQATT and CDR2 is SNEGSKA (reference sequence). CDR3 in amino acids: CSARVGGSGNTQYF. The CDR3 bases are TGCAGTGCTAGAGTCGGCGGGAGCGGGAATACGCAGTATTTT.

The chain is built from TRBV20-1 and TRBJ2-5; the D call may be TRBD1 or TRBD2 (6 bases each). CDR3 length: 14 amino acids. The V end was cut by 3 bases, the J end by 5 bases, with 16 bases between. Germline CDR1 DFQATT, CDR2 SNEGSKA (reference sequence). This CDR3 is CSASWGAVGETQYF. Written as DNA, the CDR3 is TGCAGTGCTAGCTGGGGGGCGGTTGGGGAGACCCAGTACTTC.

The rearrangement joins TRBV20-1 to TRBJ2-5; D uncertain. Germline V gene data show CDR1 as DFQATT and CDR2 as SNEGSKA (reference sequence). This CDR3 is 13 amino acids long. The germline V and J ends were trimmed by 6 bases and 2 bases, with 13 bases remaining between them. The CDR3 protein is CSAALGPQETQYF. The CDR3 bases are TGCAGTGCCGCTTTAGGTCCTCAAGAGACCCAGTACTTC.

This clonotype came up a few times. The CDR3, as DNA: TGTGCCAGCAGCTTAAGCTCGCCGTCCAAAAACATTCAGTACTTC. It is translated as CASSLSSPSKNIQYF. The J gene is TRBJ2-4, the V gene TRBV7-9; D unresolved. Per germline, CDR1 SEHNR and CDR2 FQNEAQ (reference sequence). CDR3 size: 15 residues. V dropped 2 bases and J dropped 2 bases, with 10 bases sitting between them. Full variable domain (rest looked up from reference TRBV7-9 and TRBJ2-4): DTGVSQNPRHKITKRGQNVTFRCDPISEHNRLYWYRQTLGQGPEFLTYFQNEAQLEKSRLLSDRFSAERPKGSFSTLEIQRTEQGDSAMYLCASSLSSPSKNIQYFGAGTRLSVL.

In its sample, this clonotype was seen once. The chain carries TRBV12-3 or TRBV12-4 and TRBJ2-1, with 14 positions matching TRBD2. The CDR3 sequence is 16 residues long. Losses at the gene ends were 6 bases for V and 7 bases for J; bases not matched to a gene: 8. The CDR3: CASSRSGTSGGNEQFF. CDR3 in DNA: TGTGCCAGCAGCCGATCCGGGACTAGCGGGGGTAATGAGCAGTTCTTC.

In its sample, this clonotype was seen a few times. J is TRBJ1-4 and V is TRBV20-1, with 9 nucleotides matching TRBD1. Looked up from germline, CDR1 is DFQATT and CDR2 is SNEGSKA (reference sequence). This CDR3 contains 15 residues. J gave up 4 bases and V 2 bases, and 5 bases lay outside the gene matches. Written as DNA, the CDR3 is TGCAGTGCTAGAAACACAGGGGGCCTTAATGAAAAACTGTTTTTT. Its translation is CSARNTGGLNEKLFF.

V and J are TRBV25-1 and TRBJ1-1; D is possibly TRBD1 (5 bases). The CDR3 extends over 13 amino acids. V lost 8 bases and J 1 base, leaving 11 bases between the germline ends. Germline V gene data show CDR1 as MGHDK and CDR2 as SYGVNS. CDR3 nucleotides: TGTGCCAGCCGGTCAGGGCGGAACACTGAAGCTTTCTTT. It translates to CASRSGRNTEAFF.

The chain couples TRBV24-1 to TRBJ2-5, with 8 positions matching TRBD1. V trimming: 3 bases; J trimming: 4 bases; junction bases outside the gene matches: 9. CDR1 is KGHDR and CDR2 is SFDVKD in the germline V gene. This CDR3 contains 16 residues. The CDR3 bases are TGTGCCACCAGTGATCCCTACACAGGGGGAGGAGAGACCCAGTACTTC. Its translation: CATSDPYTGGGETQYF.

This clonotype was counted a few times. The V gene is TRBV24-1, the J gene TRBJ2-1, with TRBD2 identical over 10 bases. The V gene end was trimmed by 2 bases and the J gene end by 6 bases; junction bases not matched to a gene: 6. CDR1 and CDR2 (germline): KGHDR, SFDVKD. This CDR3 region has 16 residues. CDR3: CATSDSRAGGPNEQFF. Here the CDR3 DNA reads TGTGCCACCAGTGATTCTCGAGCGGGAGGGCCCAATGAGCAGTTCTTC.

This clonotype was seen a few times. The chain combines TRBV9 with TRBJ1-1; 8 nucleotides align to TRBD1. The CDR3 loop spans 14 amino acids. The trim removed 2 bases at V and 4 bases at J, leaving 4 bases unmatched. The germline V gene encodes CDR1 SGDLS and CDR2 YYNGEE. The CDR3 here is CASSVDRGSTEAFF. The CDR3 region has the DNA TGTGCCAGCAGCGTTGACAGGGGATCCACTGAAGCTTTCTTT.

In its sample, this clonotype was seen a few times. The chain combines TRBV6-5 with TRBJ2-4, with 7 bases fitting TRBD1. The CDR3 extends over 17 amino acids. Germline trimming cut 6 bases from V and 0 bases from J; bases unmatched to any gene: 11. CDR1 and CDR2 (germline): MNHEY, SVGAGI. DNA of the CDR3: TGTGCCAGCAGACGCCGGCAACAGGGGCCAGCCAAAAACATTCAGTACTTC. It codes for CASRRRQQGPAKNIQYF.

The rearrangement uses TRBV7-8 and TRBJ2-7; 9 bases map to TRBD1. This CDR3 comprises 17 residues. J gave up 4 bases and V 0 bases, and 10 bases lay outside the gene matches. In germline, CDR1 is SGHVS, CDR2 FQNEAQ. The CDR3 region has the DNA TGTGCCAGCAGCTTAGCATCCAGATGGGACAGGGTGTACGAGCAGTACTTC. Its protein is CASSLASRWDRVYEQYF. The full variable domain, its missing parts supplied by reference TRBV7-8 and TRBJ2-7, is GAGVSQSPRYKVAKRGQDVALRCDPISGHVSLFWYQQALGQGPEFLTYFQNEAQLDKSGLPSDRFFAERPEGSVSTLKIQRTQQEDSAVYLCASSLASRWDRVYEQYFGPGTRLTVT.

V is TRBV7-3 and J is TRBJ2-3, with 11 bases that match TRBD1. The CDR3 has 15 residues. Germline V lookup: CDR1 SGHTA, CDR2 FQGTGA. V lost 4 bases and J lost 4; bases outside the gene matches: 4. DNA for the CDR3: TGTGCCAGCAGCTCCCGGACAGGGGGCCCAGATACGCAGTATTTT. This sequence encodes CASSSRTGGPDTQYF.

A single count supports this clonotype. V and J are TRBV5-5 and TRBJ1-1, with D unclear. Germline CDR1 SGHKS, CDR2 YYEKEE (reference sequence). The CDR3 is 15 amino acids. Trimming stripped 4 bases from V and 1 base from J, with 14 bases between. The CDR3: CASSPQWTGNTEAFF. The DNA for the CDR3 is TGTGCCAGCAGCCCGCAGTGGACGGGGAACACTGAAGCTTTCTTT.